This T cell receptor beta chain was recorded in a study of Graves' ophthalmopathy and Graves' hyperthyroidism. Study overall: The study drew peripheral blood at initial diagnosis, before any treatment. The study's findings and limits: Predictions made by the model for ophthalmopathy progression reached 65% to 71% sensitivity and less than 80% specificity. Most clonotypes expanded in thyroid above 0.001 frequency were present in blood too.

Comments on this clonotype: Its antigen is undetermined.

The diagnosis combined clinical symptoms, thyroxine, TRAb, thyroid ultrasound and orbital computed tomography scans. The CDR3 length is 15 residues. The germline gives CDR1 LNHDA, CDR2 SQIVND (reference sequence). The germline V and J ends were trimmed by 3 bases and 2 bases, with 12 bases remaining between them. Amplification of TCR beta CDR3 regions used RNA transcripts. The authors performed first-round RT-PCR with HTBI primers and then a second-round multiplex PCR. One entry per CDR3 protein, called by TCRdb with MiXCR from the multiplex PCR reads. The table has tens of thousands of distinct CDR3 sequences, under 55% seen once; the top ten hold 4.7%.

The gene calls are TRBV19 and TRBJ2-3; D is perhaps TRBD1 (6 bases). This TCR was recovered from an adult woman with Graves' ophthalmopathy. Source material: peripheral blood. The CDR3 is CASSIGQGTTDTQYF. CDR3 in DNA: TGTGCCAGTAGTATTGGGCAGGGGACCACAGATACGCAGTATTTT.